This is a list of T cell receptor beta chains from one sample in a study of blood T cell repertoires in COVID-19. TCRdb's copy holds only in-frame clones and misses some; the assay was immunoSEQ multiplex PCR. The data show approximately 260,000 clones, about 93% seen once. The specimen was PBMCs or T cells enriched from blood (not recorded which). The receptors were sampled from a young woman who had recovered from COVID-19. The conserved cysteine and the conserved F or W are not part of the CDR3 here. Fields, in order: J gene, clone size, V gene, CDR3 protein. The size field is filled for only some rows; it gives once, few, many or a size class.

J gene: TRBJ1-1
clone size: NA
V gene: TRBV5-1
CDR3 protein: ASSSDPAATEAF

J gene: TRBJ1-5
clone size: once
V gene: TRBV4-2
CDR3 protein: ASSQSTGVGNQPQH

J gene: TRBJ1-2
clone size: NA
V gene: TRBV6-5
CDR3 protein: ASSPTKTYGYT

J gene: TRBJ2-5
clone size: NA
V gene: TRBV19
CDR3 protein: ATGQGETQY

J gene: TRBJ2-7
clone size: NA
V gene: TRBV7-2
CDR3 protein: ASSSPAGSEQY

J gene: TRBJ1-2
clone size: once
V gene: TRBV7-9
CDR3 protein: ASSLQTGTDYGYT

J gene: TRBJ1-1
clone size: NA
V gene: TRBV6-5
CDR3 protein: ASSRDRVAF

J gene: TRBJ2-7
clone size: once
V gene: TRBV5-8
CDR3 protein: ASSKITGGEQY

J gene: TRBJ1-2
clone size: NA
V gene: TRBV10-3
CDR3 protein: AISESRVDRKRANYGYT

J gene: TRBJ1-2
clone size: NA
V gene: TRBV9
CDR3 protein: ASSVAPTGYAGYT

J gene: TRBJ1-1
clone size: NA
V gene: TRBV11-3
CDR3 protein: ASSLRRNTEAF

J gene: TRBJ1-1
clone size: few
V gene: TRBV2
CDR3 protein: ASSETGGRTEAF

J gene: TRBJ1-1
clone size: NA
V gene: TRBV4-2
CDR3 protein: ASSQDPSWRSTEAF

J gene: TRBJ2-2
clone size: NA
V gene: TRBV11-3
CDR3 protein: ASSAEGYRANTGELF

J gene: TRBJ1-2
clone size: NA
V gene: TRBV14
CDR3 protein: ASSQSKTGGYT

J gene: TRBJ2-7
clone size: NA
V gene: TRBV11-3
CDR3 protein: ASSDDRVSSEQY

J gene: TRBJ2-5
clone size: once
V gene: TRBV18
CDR3 protein: ASSSLETQY